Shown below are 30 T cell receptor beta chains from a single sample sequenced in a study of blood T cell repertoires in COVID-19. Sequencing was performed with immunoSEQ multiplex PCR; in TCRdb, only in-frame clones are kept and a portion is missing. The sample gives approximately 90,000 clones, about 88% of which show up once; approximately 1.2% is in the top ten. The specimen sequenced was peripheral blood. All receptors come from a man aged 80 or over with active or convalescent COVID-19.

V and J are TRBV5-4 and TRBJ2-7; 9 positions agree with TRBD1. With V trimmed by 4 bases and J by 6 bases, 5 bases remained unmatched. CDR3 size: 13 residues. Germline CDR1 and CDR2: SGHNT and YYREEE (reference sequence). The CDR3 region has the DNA TGTGCCAGCAGCCGGGACAGGGTAGGCGAGCAGTACTTC. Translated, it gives CASSRDRVGEQYF.

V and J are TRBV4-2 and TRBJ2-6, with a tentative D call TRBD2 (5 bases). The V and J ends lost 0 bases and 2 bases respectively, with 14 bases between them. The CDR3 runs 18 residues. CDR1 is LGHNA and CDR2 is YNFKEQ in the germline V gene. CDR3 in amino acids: CASSQDRTANPGANVLTF. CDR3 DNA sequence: TGTGCCAGCAGCCAAGACCGGACTGCAAACCCTGGGGCCAACGTCCTGACTTTC.

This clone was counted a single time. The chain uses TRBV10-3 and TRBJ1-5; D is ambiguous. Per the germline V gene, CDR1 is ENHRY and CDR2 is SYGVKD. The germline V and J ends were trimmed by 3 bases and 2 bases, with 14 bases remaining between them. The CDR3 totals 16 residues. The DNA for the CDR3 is TGTGCCATCAGTGAAGTGCGGGGAGGAGGCAATCAGCCCCAGCATTTT. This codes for CAISEVRGGGNQPQHF.

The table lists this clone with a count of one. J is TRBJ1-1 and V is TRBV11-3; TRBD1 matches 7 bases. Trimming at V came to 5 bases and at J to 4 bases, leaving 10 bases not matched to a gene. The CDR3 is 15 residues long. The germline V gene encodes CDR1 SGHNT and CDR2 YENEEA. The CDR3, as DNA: TGTGCCAGCAGCCCCCCGGCGACAGGGCGCACTGAAGCTTTCTTT. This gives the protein CASSPPATGRTEAFF.

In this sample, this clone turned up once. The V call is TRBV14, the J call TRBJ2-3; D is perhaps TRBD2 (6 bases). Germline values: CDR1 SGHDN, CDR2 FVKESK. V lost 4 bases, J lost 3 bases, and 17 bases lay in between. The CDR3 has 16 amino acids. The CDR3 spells CASSPLLGLATDTQYF. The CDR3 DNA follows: TGTGCCAGCAGCCCCCTCTTGGGCCTAGCGACAGATACGCAGTATTTT.

The CDR3 nucleotides read TGTGCCAGCAGCGTAGCTGGCGGAATCAGCTCCTACAATGAGCAGTTCTTC. As protein: CASSVAGGISSYNEQFF. The V and J genes are TRBV9 and TRBJ2-1; D is unclear. Per the germline V gene, CDR1 is SGDLS and CDR2 is YYNGEE. The CDR3 loop spans 17 amino acids. Trimming took 0 bases from V and 0 from J, leaving 13 bases between them.

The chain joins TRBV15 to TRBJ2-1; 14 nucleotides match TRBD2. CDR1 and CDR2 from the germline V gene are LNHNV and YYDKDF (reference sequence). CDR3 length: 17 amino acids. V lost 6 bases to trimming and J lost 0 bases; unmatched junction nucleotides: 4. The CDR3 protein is CATRGLAGVVSYNEQFF. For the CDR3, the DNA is TGTGCCACCAGGGGACTAGCGGGAGTAGTCTCCTACAATGAGCAGTTCTTC. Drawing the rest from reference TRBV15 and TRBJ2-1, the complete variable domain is DAMVIQNPRYQVTQFGKPVTLSCSQTLNHNVMYWYQQKSSQAPKLLFHYYDKDFNNEADTPDNFQSRRPNTSFCFLDIRSPGLGDTAMYLCATRGLAGVVSYNEQFFGPGTRLTVL.

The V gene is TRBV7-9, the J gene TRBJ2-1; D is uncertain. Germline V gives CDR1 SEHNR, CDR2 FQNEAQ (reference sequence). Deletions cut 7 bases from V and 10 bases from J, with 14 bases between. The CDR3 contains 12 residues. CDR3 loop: CASTLPPREQFF. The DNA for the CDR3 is TGTGCCAGCACCCTCCCCCCCAGGGAGCAGTTCTTC.

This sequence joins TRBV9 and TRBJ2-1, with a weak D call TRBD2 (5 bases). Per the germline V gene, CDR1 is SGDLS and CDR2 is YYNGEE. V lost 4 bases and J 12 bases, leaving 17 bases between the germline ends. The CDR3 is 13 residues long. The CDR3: CASSIGPEGGQFF. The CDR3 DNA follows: TGTGCCAGCAGCATCGGACCCGAAGGAGGGCAGTTCTTC. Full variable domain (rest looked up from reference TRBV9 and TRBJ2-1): DSGVTQTPKHLITATGQRVTLRCSPRSGDLSVYWYQQSLDQGLQFLIQYYNGEERAKGNILERFSAQQFPDLHSELNLSSLELGDSALYFCASSIGPEGGQFFGPGTRLTVL.

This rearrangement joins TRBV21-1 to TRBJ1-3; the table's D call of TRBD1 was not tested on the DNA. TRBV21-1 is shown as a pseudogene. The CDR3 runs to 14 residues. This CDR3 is CASSKASSGNTIYF. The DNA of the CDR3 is TGTGCCAGCAGCAAAGCGTCATCTGGAAACACCATATATTTT.

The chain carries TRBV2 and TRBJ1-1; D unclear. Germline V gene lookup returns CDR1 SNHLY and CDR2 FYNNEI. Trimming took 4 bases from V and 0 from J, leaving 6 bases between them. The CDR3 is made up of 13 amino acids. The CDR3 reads CASSVGLNTEAFF. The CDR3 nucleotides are TGTGCCAGCAGTGTGGGCTTGAACACTGAAGCTTTCTTT.

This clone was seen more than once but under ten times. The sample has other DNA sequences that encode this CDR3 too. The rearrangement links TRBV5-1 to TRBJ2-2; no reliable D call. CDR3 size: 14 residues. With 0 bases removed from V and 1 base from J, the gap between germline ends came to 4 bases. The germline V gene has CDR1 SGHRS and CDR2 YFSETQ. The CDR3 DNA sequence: TGCGCCAGCAGCTTGGGGAGGAACACCGGGGAGCTGTTTTTT. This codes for CASSLGRNTGELFF.

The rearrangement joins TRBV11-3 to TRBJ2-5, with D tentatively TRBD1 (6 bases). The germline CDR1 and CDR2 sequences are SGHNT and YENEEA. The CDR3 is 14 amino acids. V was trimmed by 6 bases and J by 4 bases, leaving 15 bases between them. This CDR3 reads CASSVGRGGETQYF. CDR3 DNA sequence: TGTGCCAGCAGTGTTGGCAGGGGTGGAGAGACCCAGTACTTC. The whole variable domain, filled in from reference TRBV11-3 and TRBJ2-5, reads EAGVVQSPRYKIIEKKQPVAFWCNPISGHNTLYWYLQNLGQGPELLIRYENEEAVDDSQLPKDRFSAERLKGVDSTLKIQPAELGDSAVYLCASSVGRGGETQYFGPGTRLLVL.

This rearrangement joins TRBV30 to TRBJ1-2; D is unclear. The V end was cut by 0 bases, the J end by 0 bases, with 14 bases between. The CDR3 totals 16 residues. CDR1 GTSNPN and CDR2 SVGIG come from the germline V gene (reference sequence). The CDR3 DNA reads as TGTGCCTGGAGTGTCCCGGGTTTGGGTGCTAACTATGGCTACACCTTC. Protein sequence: CAWSVPGLGANYGYTF.

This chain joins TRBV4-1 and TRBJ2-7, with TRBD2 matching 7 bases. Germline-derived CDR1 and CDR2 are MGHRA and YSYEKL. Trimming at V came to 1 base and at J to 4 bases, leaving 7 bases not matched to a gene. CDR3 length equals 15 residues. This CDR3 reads CASSQAGGLPYEQYF. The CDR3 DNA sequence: TGCGCCAGCAGCCAAGCCGGGGGACTACCTTACGAGCAGTACTTC.

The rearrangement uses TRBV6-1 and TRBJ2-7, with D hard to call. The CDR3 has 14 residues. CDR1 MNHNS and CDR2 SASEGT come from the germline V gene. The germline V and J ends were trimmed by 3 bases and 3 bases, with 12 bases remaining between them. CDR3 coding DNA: TGTGCCAGCAGTGAGACCGGGTCTCTCTACGAGCAGTACTTC. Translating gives CASSETGSLYEQYF.

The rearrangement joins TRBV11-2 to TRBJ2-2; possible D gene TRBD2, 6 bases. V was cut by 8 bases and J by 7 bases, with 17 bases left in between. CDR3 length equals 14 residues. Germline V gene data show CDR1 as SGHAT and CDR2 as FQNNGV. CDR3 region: CASRPGLDYGELFF. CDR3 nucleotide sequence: TGTGCCAGCCGGCCGGGACTGGATTACGGGGAGCTGTTTTTT. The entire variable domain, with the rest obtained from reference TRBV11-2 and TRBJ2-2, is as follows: EAGVAQSPRYKIIEKRQSVAFWCNPISGHATLYWYQQILGQGPKLLIQFQNNGVVDDSQLPKDRFSAERLKGVDSTLKIQPAKLEDSAVYLCASRPGLDYGELFFGEGSRLTVL.

The CDR3 coding sequence is TGTGCCAGCAGGAGTTCAGGGGGAGATACGCAGTATTTT. Amino acids: CASRSSGGDTQYF. The rearrangement links TRBV2 to TRBJ2-3, with 7 bases matching TRBD1. CDR3 length: 13 residues. Per germline, CDR1 SNHLY and CDR2 FYNNEI. J lost 5 bases, V lost 6 bases, and 5 bases had no gene match.

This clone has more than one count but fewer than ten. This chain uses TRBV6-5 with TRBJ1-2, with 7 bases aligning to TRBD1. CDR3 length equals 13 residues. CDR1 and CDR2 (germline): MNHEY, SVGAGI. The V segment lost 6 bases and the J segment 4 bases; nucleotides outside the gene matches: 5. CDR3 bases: TGTGCCAGCAGAATCCGGGACAGCTATGGCTACACCTTC. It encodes CASRIRDSYGYTF.

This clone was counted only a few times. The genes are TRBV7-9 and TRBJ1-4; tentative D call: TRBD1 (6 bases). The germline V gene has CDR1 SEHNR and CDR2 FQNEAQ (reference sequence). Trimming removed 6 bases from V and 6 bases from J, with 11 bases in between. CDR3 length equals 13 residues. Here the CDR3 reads CASRKGDDEKLFF. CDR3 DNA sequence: TGTGCCAGCAGGAAGGGGGATGATGAAAAACTGTTTTTT. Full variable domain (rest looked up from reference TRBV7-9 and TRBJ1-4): DTGVSQNPRHKITKRGQNVTFRCDPISEHNRLYWYRQTLGQGPEFLTYFQNEAQLEKSRLLSDRFSAERPKGSFSTLEIQRTEQGDSAMYLCASRKGDDEKLFFGSGTQLSVL.

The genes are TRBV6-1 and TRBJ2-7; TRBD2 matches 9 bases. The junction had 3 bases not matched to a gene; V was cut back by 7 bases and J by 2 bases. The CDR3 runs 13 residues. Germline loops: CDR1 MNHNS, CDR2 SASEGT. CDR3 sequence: CASTAGGPYEQYF. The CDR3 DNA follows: TGTGCCAGCACGGCGGGAGGGCCCTACGAGCAGTACTTC.

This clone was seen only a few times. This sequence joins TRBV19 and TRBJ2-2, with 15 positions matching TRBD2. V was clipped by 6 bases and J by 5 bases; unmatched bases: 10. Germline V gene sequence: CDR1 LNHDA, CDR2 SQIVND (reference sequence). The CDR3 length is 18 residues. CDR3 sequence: CASRPGLAGGSGTGELFF. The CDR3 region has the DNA TGTGCCAGTAGGCCGGGACTAGCGGGAGGAAGCGGGACCGGGGAGCTGTTTTTT.

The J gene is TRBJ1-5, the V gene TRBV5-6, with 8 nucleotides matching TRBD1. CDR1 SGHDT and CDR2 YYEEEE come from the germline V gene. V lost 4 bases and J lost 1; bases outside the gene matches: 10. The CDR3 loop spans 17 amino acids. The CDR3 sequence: CASSRRTGTGSNQPQHF. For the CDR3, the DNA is TGTGCCAGCAGCAGACGGACAGGGACGGGCAGCAATCAGCCCCAGCATTTT.

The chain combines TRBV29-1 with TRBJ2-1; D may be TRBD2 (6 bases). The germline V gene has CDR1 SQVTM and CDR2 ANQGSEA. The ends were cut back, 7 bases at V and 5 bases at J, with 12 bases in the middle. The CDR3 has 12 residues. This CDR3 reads CSGGGGNNEQFF. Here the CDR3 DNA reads TGCAGCGGGGGAGGAGGAAACAATGAGCAGTTCTTC.

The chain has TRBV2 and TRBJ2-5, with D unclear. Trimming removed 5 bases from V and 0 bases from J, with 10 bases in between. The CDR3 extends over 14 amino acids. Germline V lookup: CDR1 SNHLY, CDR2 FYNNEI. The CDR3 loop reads CASSNDQDQETQYF. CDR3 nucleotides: TGTGCCAGCAGTAACGACCAGGACCAAGAGACCCAGTACTTC.

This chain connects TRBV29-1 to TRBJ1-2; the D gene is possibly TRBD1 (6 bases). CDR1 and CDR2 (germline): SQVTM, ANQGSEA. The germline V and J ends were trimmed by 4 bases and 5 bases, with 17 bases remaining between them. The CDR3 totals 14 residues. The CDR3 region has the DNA TGCAGCGTTGCTGACAGCCCTAGGGGGTATGGCTACACCTTC. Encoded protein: CSVADSPRGYGYTF.

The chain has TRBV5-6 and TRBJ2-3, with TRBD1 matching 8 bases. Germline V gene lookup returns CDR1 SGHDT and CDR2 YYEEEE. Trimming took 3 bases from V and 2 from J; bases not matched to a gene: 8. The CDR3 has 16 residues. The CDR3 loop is CASSYNRGSNTDTQYF. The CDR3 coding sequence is TGTGCCAGCAGCTACAACAGGGGGAGCAACACAGATACGCAGTATTTT.

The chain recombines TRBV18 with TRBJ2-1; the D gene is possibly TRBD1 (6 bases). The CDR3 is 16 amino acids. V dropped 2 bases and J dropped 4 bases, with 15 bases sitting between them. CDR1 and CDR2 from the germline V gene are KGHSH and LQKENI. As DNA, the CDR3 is TGTGCCAGCTCACCAATGGCACAGGGCCAATACAATGAGCAGTTCTTC. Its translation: CASSPMAQGQYNEQFF.

The CDR3 sequence is CASSNNSPNQPQHF. The CDR3 coding sequence is TGTGCCAGCTCAAATAACAGTCCCAATCAGCCCCAGCATTTT. This chain links TRBV18 with TRBJ1-5, with D unclear. CDR1 and CDR2 from the germline V gene are KGHSH and LQKENI. The CDR3 has 14 amino acids. The ends were cut back, 5 bases at V and 3 bases at J, with 11 bases in the middle. Based on the CDR3 plus reference TRBV18 and TRBJ1-5, the full variable domain is NAGVMQNPRHLVRRRGQEARLRCSPMKGHSHVYWYRQLPEEGLKFMVYLQKENIIDESGMPKERFSAEFPKEGPSILRIQQVVRGDSAAYFCASSNNSPNQPQHFGDGTRLSIL.

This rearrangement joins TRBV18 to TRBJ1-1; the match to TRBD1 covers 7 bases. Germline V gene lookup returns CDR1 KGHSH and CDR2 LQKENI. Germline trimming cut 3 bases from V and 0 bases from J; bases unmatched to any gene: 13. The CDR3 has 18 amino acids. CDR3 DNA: TGTGCCAGCTCACCTTACCCACGGGACAGTAGTATGAACACTGAAGCTTTCTTT. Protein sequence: CASSPYPRDSSMNTEAFF.